This is a list of T cell receptor beta chains from one sample in a study of regulatory dendritic cells for organ transplantation. The data were produced by immunoSEQ multiplex PCR, yet TCRdb's version contains in-frame clones alone and is incomplete. This table holds tens of thousands of clones, approximately 85% found once. For these TCRs, the target antigens are not known. Material: naive CD4+ T cells from blood cultured with regulatory dendritic cells. Receptor source: a human donor in good health. Each CDR3 is given without its conserved first and last residue.

J,V,length,CDR3
TRBJ1-4,TRBV18,13,ASSGGQEGNEKLF
TRBJ2-6,TRBV7-2,13,ASSFMGLQANVLT
TRBJ2-3,TRBV7-9,15,ASSLGTGILGANTQY
TRBJ1-2,TRBV4-1,15,ASSPFSMRGESYGYT
TRBJ2-7,TRBV5-1,13,ASSLFPGSSYEQY
TRBJ2-2,TRBV4-3,16,ASSQDFKPPLGTGELF
TRBJ2-5,TRBV19,15,ASSIGFLREIPETQY
TRBJ2-7,TRBV7-8,13,ASTLREDSSYEQY
TRBJ1-2,TRBV18,12,ASSAGQTNYGYT
TRBJ2-7,TRBV6-5,12,ASSSSDRLNEQY
TRBJ2-3,TRBV27,11,ASSPRNTDTQC
TRBJ2-7,TRBV7-9,12,ASSLGPLWDEQY
TRBJ2-7,TRBV6-5,11,ASSKDSRGEQY
TRBJ2-3,TRBV6-5,14,ASSYSNRGVTDTQY
TRBJ1-5,TRBV6-5,13,ASRSQVTPNQPQH
TRBJ2-1,TRBV7-2,12,ASSPDRVGNEQF
TRBJ2-2,TRBV27,14,ASSLPAGVVTGELF
TRBJ2-1,TRBV6-4,15,ASSDVFRAGAFNEQF
TRBJ2-7,TRBV11-2,14,ASSLGRAGTRNEQY
TRBJ2-3,TRBV4-3,14,ASSQDHRGETDTQY
TRBJ2-5,TRBV27,12,ASSPGTAQETQY
TRBJ2-2,TRBV30,13,AWSRTGHGAGELF
TRBJ2-2,TRBV5-4,13,ASSFRTEGPGELF
TRBJ2-7,TRBV28,13,ASSAPSRAFYEQY
TRBJ2-5,TRBV4-3,13,ASSQDRVREETQY
TRBJ2-3,TRBV6-5,12,ASSYLASPDTQY
TRBJ1-6,TRBV14,14,ASSQVPGLTNSPLH
TRBJ1-6,TRBV9,12,ASSLRQDNSPLH
TRBJ2-3,TRBV6-1,11,ASSGWTGDTQY
TRBJ1-1,TRBV29-1,10,GAGGQNTEAF
TRBJ2-7,TRBV7-9,10,ASSPSGYEQY
TRBJ2-5,TRBV18,11,ASSRSETETQY
TRBJ1-1,TRBV27,12,ASSLSIGGVEAF
TRBJ2-1,TRBV6-5,13,ASRTDGGGFDEQF
TRBJ1-1,TRBV28,13,ASSSAGTGSTEAF
TRBJ2-3,TRBV5-4,13,AIQSGGGFTDTQY
TRBJ1-1,TRBV11-2,14,ASSSSLGLRSTEAF
TRBJ2-7,TRBV11-2,11,ASSLGGFYEQY
TRBJ1-5,TRBV7-2,13,ASSSGTGYNQPQH
TRBJ2-2,TRBV5-5,12,ASSYTQGAGELF
TRBJ2-1,TRBV7-3,13,ASSLDGSSYNEQF
TRBJ2-6,TRBV4-3,19,ASSQGFRDRGLSSGANVLT